The 10 T cell receptor beta chains below all came from one sample that was sequenced in a study of blood T cell repertoires in COVID-19 (dated by TCRdb to about 2020). The library relied on the immunoSEQ multiplex PCR assay. TCRdb mirrors the immuneACCESS table, restricted to in-frame sequences. Some clones are absent from its copies; in checked studies, under half trace to an unresolved V gene, and the reason for the others is unknown. The sample yields roughly 170,000 clones; 60% to 80% were counted once. 15% to 20% of the sample comes from the top ten. Material: PBMCs or T cells enriched from blood (not recorded which). The source of these receptors is a woman between 50 and 59 years old who had recovered from COVID-19.

The chain uses TRBV5-4 and TRBJ2-2, with unresolved D. Germline values: CDR1 SGHNT, CDR2 YYREEE (reference sequence). The CDR3 is 14 amino acids. V was clipped by 4 bases and J by 9 bases, with 16 bases between them. The CDR3 nucleotides are TGTGCCAGCAGCCTTTTTGGGCCAACCAGGGAGCTGTTTTTT. It specifies CASSLFGPTRELFF.

CDR3 in DNA: TGCGCCAGCAGCCAATCCAGCGGTCCCTACAATGAGCAGTTCTTC. Its protein product is CASSQSSGPYNEQFF. This rearrangement joins TRBV4-3 to TRBJ2-1; tentative D call: TRBD2 (5 bases). Trimming took off 2 bases at V and 2 bases at J, with 10 bases between the two ends. The CDR3 extends over 15 amino acids. Germline V gene data show CDR1 as LGHNA and CDR2 as YSLEER.

The chain links TRBV30 to TRBJ1-4; 11 bases map to TRBD1. The germline gives CDR1 GTSNPN, CDR2 SVGIG (reference sequence). The CDR3 consists of 17 residues. Trimming took 5 bases from V and 3 from J; bases not matched to a gene: 11. In DNA form, the CDR3 reads TGTGCCTGGCGTGAGGGACAGGGGGTTCTGGCTAATGAAAAACTGTTTTTT. Its translation is CAWREGQGVLANEKLFF.

The chain has TRBV5-1 and TRBJ1-6, with 7 bases matching TRBD1. V trimming: 4 bases; J trimming: 13 bases; junction bases outside the gene matches: 11. Germline CDR1 SGHRS, CDR2 YFSETQ. This CDR3 region has 14 residues. The CDR3 bases are TGCGCCAGCAGCCCCGATCGACAGGGATCGCCCCTCCACTTT. Translated: CASSPDRQGSPLHF.

The DNA of the CDR3 is TGTGCCAGCAGCTTAGCGCGGAAAGAGACCCAGTACTTC. Translation: CASSLARKETQYF. The genes are TRBV7-2 and TRBJ2-5; D is unclear. The V end lost 0 bases, the J end lost 3 bases, and 5 bases lay between the germline ends. The CDR3 covers 13 residues. Germline V lookup: CDR1 SGHTA, CDR2 FQGNSA.

The J gene is TRBJ2-5, the V gene TRBV7-8, with D possibly being TRBD2 (5 bases). V lost 5 bases and J 8 bases, leaving 15 bases between the germline ends. The CDR3 is 13 amino acids. The germline V gene has CDR1 SGHVS and CDR2 FQNEAQ. As DNA, the CDR3 is TGTGCCAGCAGCAAAGGGCTAGAGGGAACCCAGTACTTC. The encoded protein is CASSKGLEGTQYF.

The genes are TRBV11-2 and TRBJ1-1; TRBD1 matches 11 bases. This CDR3 has 15 amino acids. Trimming at V came to 0 bases and at J to 4 bases, leaving 1 base not matched to a gene. Germline V CDR1 and CDR2: SGHAT, FQNNGV. DNA for the CDR3: TGTGCCAGCAGCTTAGAAGGGACAGGGGGCACTGAAGCTTTCTTT. It codes for CASSLEGTGGTEAFF.

This clone has a handful of counts. The chain is built from TRBV5-1 and TRBJ2-5, with TRBD2 matching over 11 bases. J gave up 2 bases and V 4 bases, and 7 bases lay outside the gene matches. This CDR3 is built from 16 residues. Germline-derived CDR1 and CDR2 are SGHRS and YFSETQ. The DNA for the CDR3 is TGCGCCAGCAGCCGAATAGCGGGAGGGGGGCAAGAGACCCAGTACTTC. It translates to CASSRIAGGGQETQYF.

The chain uses TRBV28 and TRBJ2-7; TRBD2 matches 11 bases. Germline lookup yields CDR1 MDHEN and CDR2 SYDVKM. Trimming removed 5 bases from V and 3 bases from J; junction bases left unmatched: 6. The CDR3 loop spans 15 amino acids. The CDR3 nucleotides are TGTGCCAGCAGTCAAACTAGCGGGAGAATCTACGAGCAGTACTTC. Its protein product is CASSQTSGRIYEQYF.

CDR3 protein: CASSYSRVERETQYF. The CDR3 nucleotides are TGTGCCAGCAGTTACTCGCGGGTAGAGAGGGAGACCCAGTACTTC. This chain links TRBV6-2 or TRBV6-3 with TRBJ2-5, with D possibly being TRBD2 (5 bases). Trimming stripped 0 bases from V and 5 bases from J, with 13 bases between. The CDR3 has 15 residues. CDR1 is MNHEY, CDR2 SVGEGT, per germline.